The 31 T cell receptor beta chains presented below share a single source sample, sequenced in a study of T cell repertoires in cytomegalovirus infection. TCRdb analysed the reads with MiXCR anew, one entry per CDR3 protein. The table shows roughly 730,000 distinct CDR3 sequences, with roughly 33% occurring only once. No antigen has been assigned to these receptors. Sequenced here: cultured PBMCs, sampled from culture after CMV antigen stimulation. These receptor sequences come from a human donor in good health (CMV status not recorded). Some clones in this sample may be carry-over from other donors' samples.

This clonotype has only a few counts. CDR3 amino acids: CASSQAVGFDNEQFF. CDR3 DNA sequence: TGTGCCAGCAGCCAAGCGGTTGGTTTCGACAATGAGCAGTTCTTC. This chain links TRBV3-1 with TRBJ2-1; the D is unclear. Germline V gene sequence: CDR1 LGHDT, CDR2 YNNKEL (reference sequence). This CDR3 is 15 amino acids long. V lost 1 base, J lost 5 bases, and 12 bases lay in between.

In its sample, this clonotype was seen a few times. This chain connects TRBV5-1 to TRBJ1-1; possibly TRBD1 for D (6 bases). The V end lost 3 bases, the J end lost 1 base, and 13 bases lay between the germline ends. The germline V gene encodes CDR1 SGHRS and CDR2 YFSETQ. CDR3 length equals 15 residues. CDR3 nucleotide sequence: TGCGCCAGCAGCTCCGCCGGGGGACAGAACACTGAAGCTTTCTTT. It codes for CASSSAGGQNTEAFF.

This clonotype was counted a few times. The gene calls are TRBV11-2 and TRBJ2-5; D is perhaps TRBD1 (5 bases). Between the trimmed V and J ends, which lost 4 bases and 5 bases, there was a span of 14 bases. This CDR3 comprises 14 residues. Germline V gives CDR1 SGHAT, CDR2 FQNNGV. The CDR3 reads CASSYRGYRETQYF. In DNA, the CDR3 is TGTGCCAGCAGCTATAGAGGTTACAGGGAGACCCAGTACTTC. Looking up the rest from reference TRBV11-2 and TRBJ2-5 gives the full variable domain: EAGVAQSPRYKIIEKRQSVAFWCNPISGHATLYWYQQILGQGPKLLIQFQNNGVVDDSQLPKDRFSAERLKGVDSTLKIQPAKLEDSAVYLCASSYRGYRETQYFGPGTRLLVL.

This clonotype was picked up many times. This chain joins TRBV7-6 and TRBJ2-6; the match to TRBD2 covers 7 bases. The CDR3 contains 16 residues. Trimming took 5 bases from V and 7 from J; bases not matched to a gene: 11. In germline, CDR1 is SGHVS, CDR2 FNYEAQ. CDR3 in amino acids: CASSASLPGGANVLTF. The CDR3 nucleotides read TGTGCCAGCAGCGCATCCCTTCCGGGAGGAGCCAACGTCCTGACTTTC.

This rearrangement joins TRBV24-1 to TRBJ2-2; 9 nucleotides align to TRBD2. The CDR3 sequence is 18 residues long. The germline V gene has CDR1 KGHDR and CDR2 SFDVKD. J gave up 2 bases and V 3 bases, and 9 bases lay outside the gene matches. DNA of the CDR3: TGTGCCACCAGTGATCCCCGGGGTAGCGGGGGTAACACCGGGGAGCTGTTTTTT. Translating it yields CATSDPRGSGGNTGELFF.

This chain uses TRBV7-9 with TRBJ2-7, with TRBD1 identical over 9 bases. This CDR3 has 17 residues. V shed 5 bases and J 7 bases; nucleotides not matched to a gene: 18. Germline V gives CDR1 SEHNR, CDR2 FQNEAQ (reference sequence). CDR3 sequence: CASSLGTGLTGMGEQYF. The CDR3 region has the DNA TGTGCCAGCAGCCTAGGGACAGGGTTGACCGGGATGGGTGAGCAGTACTTC.

This clonotype was detected a few times. The V and J genes are TRBV12-3 or TRBV12-4 and TRBJ1-5; possible D gene TRBD1, 6 bases. The CDR3 spans 14 residues. The germline V and J ends were trimmed by 6 bases and 0 bases, with 9 bases remaining between them. The CDR3 loop reads CASRTGISNQPQHF. The CDR3 bases are TGTGCCAGCAGGACAGGCATTAGCAATCAGCCCCAGCATTTT.

The CDR3 DNA is TGTGCCAGCTGGGGGGCGGCGTTCCAGCCCCAGCATTTT. It specifies CASWGAAFQPQHF. The chain is built from TRBV28 and TRBJ1-5; D might be TRBD1 (6 bases). The CDR3 runs 13 residues. Between the trimmed V and J ends, which lost 8 bases and 7 bases, there was a span of 15 bases. Germline V CDR1 and CDR2: MDHEN, SYDVKM.

The V and J genes are TRBV2 and TRBJ1-1; D is perhaps TRBD1 (5 bases). V was pared by 6 bases and J by 2 bases, with 10 bases between. The germline gives CDR1 SNHLY, CDR2 FYNNEI. The CDR3 covers 13 residues. The CDR3: CASREQANTEAFF. Written as DNA, the CDR3 is TGTGCCAGCAGGGAACAGGCCAACACTGAAGCTTTCTTT.

The DNA for the CDR3 is TGCGCCAGCAGCCGGGAAAGGGGCCACGAGCAGTACGTC. Encoded protein: CASSRERGHEQYV. V usage is TRBV5-1 and J usage is TRBJ2-7; D is possibly TRBD1 or TRBD2 (5 bases each). This CDR3 is 13 amino acids long. Germline lookup yields CDR1 SGHRS and CDR2 YFSETQ. V shed 4 bases and J shed 5 bases, with 13 bases lying between them.

The sample holds a few counts of this clonotype. This chain links TRBV30 with TRBJ2-7; 7 bases fit TRBD2. Trimming cost V 1 base and J 2 bases; bases outside gene matches: 8. Germline V gene lookup returns CDR1 GTSNPN and CDR2 SVGIG (reference sequence). CDR3 length: 15 amino acids. The CDR3: CAWSAPSGRPYEQYF. The CDR3 coding sequence is TGTGCCTGGAGTGCTCCTAGCGGCCGGCCCTACGAGCAGTACTTC.

This sequence joins TRBV7-2 and TRBJ2-7, with 9 nucleotides matching TRBD2. V lost 2 bases and J lost 2; bases outside the gene matches: 4. The CDR3 extends over 15 amino acids. CDR1 is SGHTA, CDR2 FQGNSA, per germline. CDR3 amino acids: CASSLRTSAAYEQYF. The CDR3 DNA follows: TGTGCCAGCAGCTTACGGACTAGCGCTGCCTACGAGCAGTACTTC.

The rearrangement links TRBV6-6 to TRBJ2-4; TRBD1 might be the D (6 bases). This CDR3 has 15 amino acids. V lost 6 bases, J lost 7 bases, and 19 bases lay in between. Germline V lookup: CDR1 MNHNY, CDR2 SVGAGI (reference sequence). CDR3 region: CASSAGAALDNIQYF. The CDR3 coding sequence is TGTGCCAGCAGCGCAGGGGCTGCCCTCGACAACATTCAGTACTTC.

This clonotype has at least ten counts. V usage is TRBV7-9 and J usage is TRBJ2-6; tentatively, D is TRBD1 or TRBD2 (5 bases each). In germline, CDR1 is SEHNR, CDR2 FQNEAQ (reference sequence). The CDR3 is 14 amino acids. The V end lost 5 bases, the J end lost 4 bases, and 9 bases lay between the germline ends. The CDR3 DNA follows: TGTGCCAGCAGCCTTGGGGGAGGGGCCAACGTCCTGACTTTC. Protein product: CASSLGGGANVLTF.

This clonotype has just a few counts. This chain uses TRBV12-3 or TRBV12-4 with TRBJ1-2; tentative D call: TRBD1 (5 bases). Between the trimmed V and J ends, which lost 0 bases and 3 bases, there was a span of 11 bases. The length of the CDR3 is 15 residues. CDR3 DNA sequence: TGTGCCAGCAGTTTAGCCCTCGGGGACTACTATGGCTACACCTTC. Encoded protein: CASSLALGDYYGYTF.

The rearrangement joins TRBV6-2 or TRBV6-3 to TRBJ2-3; no reliable D call. The CDR3 spans 16 residues. V lost 0 bases and J 3 bases, leaving 13 bases between the germline ends. The germline CDR1 and CDR2 sequences are MNHEY and SVGEGT. CDR3 amino acids: CASSYSGKSITDTQYF. CDR3 DNA sequence: TGTGCCAGCAGTTACTCGGGCAAATCGATAACAGATACGCAGTATTTT.

This clonotype was found a few times. The chain employs TRBV7-9 and TRBJ2-7; D might be TRBD2 (5 bases). In germline, CDR1 is SEHNR, CDR2 FQNEAQ (reference sequence). Trimming pared 5 bases from V and 6 bases from J, leaving 14 bases between. The CDR3 has 13 residues. The CDR3 bases are TGTGCCAGCAGCCTGGGAGCGGTACTCGAGCAGTACTTC. It yields the protein CASSLGAVLEQYF.

This chain joins TRBV12-3 or TRBV12-4 and TRBJ1-6, with 9 bases aligning to TRBD1. After removal of 7 bases from V and 8 bases from J, the junction contained 6 bases not matched to a gene. This CDR3 spans 14 amino acids. The CDR3 here is CASILRDRDSPLHF. CDR3 nucleotides: TGTGCCAGCATTCTCCGGGACAGGGATTCACCCCTCCACTTT.

This clonotype was seen ten or more times. This sequence joins TRBV7-2 and TRBJ2-5, with no clear D. The CDR3 loop spans 13 amino acids. The germline V gene encodes CDR1 SGHTA and CDR2 FQGNSA. V shed 5 bases and J shed 2 bases, with 9 bases lying between them. CDR3 sequence reads: CASSLTLQETQYF. CDR3 bases: TGTGCCAGCAGCCTGACATTACAAGAGACCCAGTACTTC.

The chain has TRBV15 and TRBJ2-7, with TRBD2 as a possible D gene (5 bases). This CDR3 region has 13 residues. The germline V gene has CDR1 LNHNV and CDR2 YYDKDF (reference sequence). Between the trimmed V and J ends, which lost 0 bases and 9 bases, there was a span of 12 bases. CDR3 sequence reads: CATSRDRGMGQYF. CDR3 nucleotides: TGTGCCACCAGCAGAGATCGGGGTATGGGGCAGTACTTC.

V usage is TRBV27 and J usage is TRBJ1-4, with TRBD1 matching over 8 bases. This CDR3 has 14 amino acids. Per the germline V gene, CDR1 is MNHEY and CDR2 is SMNVEV (reference sequence). Germline trimming cut 8 bases from V and 8 bases from J; bases unmatched to any gene: 10. In DNA, the CDR3 is TGTGCCAGCCCCAGGGGGCGGGCGATGGAAAAACTGTTTTTT. It encodes CASPRGRAMEKLFF.

The chain combines TRBV4-2 with TRBJ1-2; no definite D call. V lost 4 bases, J lost 7 bases, and 16 bases lay in between. The CDR3 spans 14 residues. From germline, CDR1 is LGHNA and CDR2 YNFKEQ. In nucleotides, the CDR3 is TGTGCCAGCAGCCTCGAGCCAAGGACGGCTGGCTACACCTTC. Residues: CASSLEPRTAGYTF.

The chain recombines TRBV7-9 with TRBJ2-3, with D possibly matching TRBD1 (5 bases). CDR1 SEHNR and CDR2 FQNEAQ come from the germline V gene (reference sequence). CDR3 length: 15 amino acids. V was trimmed by 2 bases and J by 4 bases, leaving 13 bases between them. For the CDR3, the DNA is TGTGCCAGCAGCTTACCCTTGGGGCAGGCAGATACGCAGTATTTT. Translating gives CASSLPLGQADTQYF.

The gene calls are TRBV19 and TRBJ2-5; D remains ambiguous. This CDR3 has 14 amino acids. Trimming shortened V by 6 bases and J by 6 bases, and 17 bases separated the two germline ends. CDR1 and CDR2 (germline): LNHDA, SQIVND (reference sequence). The CDR3 reads CASSSTGKRKTQYF. CDR3 nucleotide sequence: TGTGCCAGTAGCTCGACTGGCAAGAGGAAGACCCAGTACTTC.

The chain links TRBV6-5 to TRBJ1-1; D uncertain. Trimming pared 0 bases from V and 7 bases from J, leaving 9 bases between. CDR1 is MNHEY and CDR2 is SVGAGI in the germline V gene. This CDR3 contains 13 residues. The CDR3 is CASSYSARSEAFF. Written as DNA, the CDR3 is TGTGCCAGCAGTTACTCCGCGAGAAGTGAAGCTTTCTTT.

The chain combines TRBV6-2 or TRBV6-3 with TRBJ1-2, with a tentative D call TRBD1 (6 bases). This CDR3 is built from 14 residues. The ends were cut back, 7 bases at V and 7 bases at J, with 19 bases in the middle. Germline lookup yields CDR1 MNHEY and CDR2 SVGEGT. DNA for the CDR3: TGTGCCAGCACCAACAGGGAAGCGCTGGTTGGCTACACCTTC. Its translation is CASTNREALVGYTF.

This clonotype appeared a few times. This chain links TRBV7-8 with TRBJ2-1; 12 bases line up with TRBD2. Germline CDR1 reads SGHVS; CDR2 reads FQNEAQ. The ends lost 5 bases at V and 7 bases at J; junction bases unmatched: 18. This CDR3 has 19 amino acids. CDR3 nucleotides: TGTGCCAGCAGCGGAAGACTAGCGGGAGACTTGCGGGGGCCAAATGAGCAGTTCTTC. It is translated as CASSGRLAGDLRGPNEQFF.

This clonotype was picked up many times. The chain employs TRBV7-2 and TRBJ1-2; D remains unclear. The CDR3 spans 17 residues. V lost 5 bases and J lost 6, with 25 bases in between. Germline V CDR1 and CDR2: SGHTA, FQGNSA. In DNA, the CDR3 is TGTGCCAGCAGCCCCGGACTGTCGCAATCCGTAGGGAATGGCTACACCTTC. Amino acids: CASSPGLSQSVGNGYTF.

Only a few counts were recorded for this clonotype. The gene calls are TRBV7-9 and TRBJ2-5, with D tentatively TRBD2 (6 bases). The CDR3 contains 15 residues. Germline CDR1 is SEHNR and CDR2 is FQNEAQ (reference sequence). Trimming took 5 bases from V and 1 from J, leaving 14 bases between them. The CDR3 reads CASSLLGRSQETQYF. CDR3 coding DNA: TGTGCCAGCAGCCTATTAGGGAGGAGCCAAGAGACCCAGTACTTC.

The chain employs TRBV30 and TRBJ1-2; D is undetermined. The V and J ends lost 3 bases and 6 bases respectively, with 14 bases between them. The CDR3 is 13 residues long. Germline CDR1 is GTSNPN and CDR2 is SVGIG (reference sequence). In DNA, the CDR3 is TGTGCCTGGAGCCGGGGATTTACAGATGGCTACACCTTC. Translated: CAWSRGFTDGYTF. The variable domain in full, with the rest retrieved from reference TRBV30 and TRBJ1-2, is SQTIHQWPATLVQPVGSPLSLECTVEGTSNPNLYWYRQAAGRGLQLLFYSVGIGQISSEVPQNLSASRPQDRQFILSSKKLLLSDSGFYLCAWSRGFTDGYTFGSGTRLTVV.

This clonotype was detected only a few times. The V gene is TRBV19, the J gene TRBJ1-4; the D gene is possibly TRBD1 (5 bases). V was trimmed by 0 bases and J by 0 bases, leaving 8 bases between them. CDR1 and CDR2 (germline): LNHDA, SQIVND (reference sequence). This CDR3 has 16 amino acids. The CDR3 sequence: CASSIDRTTTNEKLFF. In DNA form, the CDR3 reads TGTGCCAGTAGTATAGATCGGACAACAACTAATGAAAAACTGTTTTTT.